Listed below are T cell receptor beta chains from one sample, sequenced in a study of blood T cells in healthy people across ages. TCRdb used MiXCR to reprocess the 5' RACE reads, holding one entry per CDR3 protein. The sample yields about 680,000 distinct CDR3 sequences, around 49% seen once. Material: blood. Source of these receptors: a woman aged 55-70 years in good health. CDR3s include the opening cysteine and the closing phenylalanine or tryptophan. The D gene is left open where the match is weak. Clone sizes are given selectively: once, few, many, or a class where the clone is expanded.

j_gene: TRBJ2-5
abundance: .
d_gene: .
v_gene: TRBV3-1
CDR3aa: CASSQERRVYNEQYF
CDR3nt: TGTGCCAGCAGCCAAGAAAGGCGGGTTTACAATGAGCAGTACTTC

j_gene: TRBJ2-7
abundance: .
d_gene: .
v_gene: TRBV27
CDR3aa: CASSPQRALTYEQYF
CDR3nt: TGTGCCAGCAGTCCCCAGAGGGCCCTAACCTACGAGCAGTACTTC

j_gene: TRBJ1-2
abundance: .
d_gene: .
v_gene: TRBV20-1
CDR3aa: CSARDSMDVYYGYTF
CDR3nt: TGCAGTGCTAGAGACTCGATGGACGTTTACTATGGCTACACCTTC

j_gene: TRBJ2-3
abundance: .
d_gene: .
v_gene: TRBV27
CDR3aa: CASSQGTPNGQYF
CDR3nt: TGTGCCAGCAGTCAGGGGACCCCCAATGGGCAGTATTTT

j_gene: TRBJ2-1
abundance: few
d_gene: .
v_gene: TRBV4-3
CDR3aa: CASSHLGRIEQFF
CDR3nt: TGCGCCAGCAGCCACCTCGGGAGAATTGAGCAGTTCTTC

j_gene: TRBJ1-4
abundance: .
d_gene: .
v_gene: TRBV4-2
CDR3aa: CASSQDELRSEKLFF
CDR3nt: TGTGCCAGCAGCCAAGATGAGCTTCGTAGTGAAAAACTGTTTTTT

j_gene: TRBJ2-3
abundance: .
d_gene: .
v_gene: TRBV20-1
CDR3aa: CSARGTTSKVSDTQYF
CDR3nt: TGCAGTGCTAGAGGGACGACTAGTAAGGTGTCAGATACGCAGTATTTT

j_gene: TRBJ2-5
abundance: .
d_gene: TRBD2
v_gene: TRBV5-1
CDR3aa: CASSPTSGRRETQYF
CDR3nt: TGCGCCAGCAGCCCTACTAGCGGGAGAAGGGAGACCCAGTACTTC

j_gene: TRBJ1-2
abundance: .
d_gene: .
v_gene: TRBV6-2/TRBV6-3
CDR3aa: CASRSDSTYGYTF
CDR3nt: TGTGCCAGCAGAAGTGACAGCACTTATGGCTACACCTTC

j_gene: TRBJ2-1
abundance: .
d_gene: .
v_gene: TRBV20-1
CDR3aa: CSARDEPLGTREQFF
CDR3nt: TGCAGTGCTAGAGATGAGCCTTTGGGAACGCGTGAGCAGTTCTTC

j_gene: TRBJ1-6
abundance: .
d_gene: .
v_gene: TRBV9
CDR3aa: CASSVVEFSPLHF
CDR3nt: TGTGCCAGCAGCGTAGTGGAGTTTTCACCCCTCCACTTT

j_gene: TRBJ2-5
abundance: .
d_gene: TRBD2
v_gene: TRBV10-3
CDR3aa: CAINSGSGPHQQETQYF
CDR3nt: TGTGCCATCAATAGCGGGAGCGGGCCCCATCAACAAGAGACCCAGTACTTC

j_gene: TRBJ1-4
abundance: .
d_gene: .
v_gene: TRBV7-2
CDR3aa: CASSLVISRGNEKLFF
CDR3nt: TGTGCCAGCAGCTTAGTAATCTCCAGGGGTAATGAAAAACTGTTTTTT

j_gene: TRBJ1-2
abundance: .
d_gene: .
v_gene: TRBV7-2
CDR3aa: CASSSDPALMGGGSGYTF
CDR3nt: TGTGCCAGCAGCTCCGACCCCGCGTTGATGGGGGGCGGAAGTGGCTACACCTTC

j_gene: TRBJ2-1
abundance: .
d_gene: TRBD2
v_gene: TRBV4-3
CDR3aa: CASSQDQLGSGRAGEQFF
CDR3nt: TGCGCCAGCAGCCAAGACCAGCTGGGTAGCGGGAGGGCCGGTGAGCAGTTCTTC

j_gene: TRBJ2-1
abundance: .
d_gene: .
v_gene: TRBV5-5
CDR3aa: CASSRDPQSSYNEQFF
CDR3nt: TGTGCCAGCAGCCGGGACCCCCAGAGCTCCTACAATGAGCAGTTCTTC

j_gene: TRBJ2-3
abundance: few
d_gene: TRBD2
v_gene: TRBV29-1
CDR3aa: CSVTSSGSTDTQYF
CDR3nt: TGCAGCGTCACCTCTAGCGGGAGCACAGATACGCAGTATTTT

j_gene: TRBJ2-1
abundance: .
d_gene: .
v_gene: TRBV7-2
CDR3aa: CASSFVGDVDEQFF
CDR3nt: TGTGCCAGCAGCTTCGTGGGAGACGTTGATGAGCAGTTCTTC

j_gene: TRBJ2-1
abundance: .
d_gene: .
v_gene: TRBV3-1
CDR3aa: CASSSVVEQFF
CDR3nt: TGTGCCAGCAGTTCAGTAGTCGAGCAGTTCTTC

j_gene: TRBJ2-7
abundance: .
d_gene: .
v_gene: TRBV27
CDR3aa: CASSLGRRGDREQYF
CDR3nt: TGTGCCAGCAGTTTAGGCAGGAGAGGGGATCGCGAGCAGTACTTC

j_gene: TRBJ1-1
abundance: .
d_gene: .
v_gene: TRBV21-1
CDR3aa: CASSCWDSGADTEAFF
CDR3nt: TGTGCCAGCAGCTGCTGGGACTCAGGGGCGGACACTGAAGCTTTCTTT

j_gene: TRBJ2-5
abundance: .
d_gene: TRBD1
v_gene: TRBV28
CDR3aa: CASSFSTGVQETQYF
CDR3nt: TGTGCCAGCAGTTTCTCGACAGGGGTACAAGAGACCCAGTACTTC

j_gene: TRBJ2-3
abundance: few
d_gene: .
v_gene: TRBV6-6
CDR3aa: CASSDHANTQYF
CDR3nt: TGTGCCAGCAGTGACCACGCAAATACGCAGTATTTT

j_gene: TRBJ2-7
abundance: few
d_gene: TRBD2
v_gene: TRBV20-1
CDR3aa: CSARPGLNTYEQYF
CDR3nt: TGCAGTGCTAGGCCGGGACTAAATACCTACGAGCAGTACTTC

j_gene: TRBJ1-2
abundance: .
d_gene: TRBD1
v_gene: TRBV2
CDR3aa: CASRQDRGTYGYTF
CDR3nt: TGTGCCAGCAGGCAAGACAGGGGCACATATGGCTACACCTTC

j_gene: TRBJ1-6
abundance: few
d_gene: TRBD1
v_gene: TRBV20-1
CDR3aa: CSDRDREDSPLHF
CDR3nt: TGCAGTGACAGGGACAGGGAAGATTCACCCCTCCACTTT

j_gene: TRBJ1-2
abundance: few
d_gene: .
v_gene: TRBV29-1
CDR3aa: CSVPTDPNYGYTF
CDR3nt: TGCAGCGTCCCGACAGACCCTAACTATGGCTACACCTTC

j_gene: TRBJ2-5
abundance: .
d_gene: .
v_gene: TRBV7-2
CDR3aa: CASSGQGQQETQYF
CDR3nt: TGTGCCAGCAGCGGACAAGGACAGCAAGAGACCCAGTACTTC

j_gene: TRBJ2-3
abundance: .
d_gene: .
v_gene: TRBV18
CDR3aa: CASSPETGPDTQYF
CDR3nt: TGTGCCAGCTCACCTGAGACGGGCCCAGATACGCAGTATTTT

j_gene: TRBJ2-1
abundance: few
d_gene: TRBD2
v_gene: TRBV4-2
CDR3aa: CASASGTSYNEQFF
CDR3nt: TGTGCCAGCGCTAGCGGGACCTCCTACAATGAGCAGTTCTTC

j_gene: TRBJ1-1
abundance: .
d_gene: .
v_gene: TRBV7-9
CDR3aa: CANSLNRLNTEAFF
CDR3nt: TGTGCCAACAGCTTAAACAGGTTGAACACTGAAGCTTTCTTT

j_gene: TRBJ2-7
abundance: few
d_gene: TRBD1
v_gene: TRBV27
CDR3aa: CASSPKWRSIAETLGTASYEQYF
CDR3nt: TGTGCCAGCAGTCCTAAATGGCGTTCAATCGCAGAAACTCTCGGGACAGCTTCCTACGAGCAGTACTTC

j_gene: TRBJ2-4
abundance: few
d_gene: TRBD1
v_gene: TRBV7-6
CDR3aa: CASSPGTGEAKNIQYF
CDR3nt: TGTGCCAGCAGCCCAGGGACAGGGGAAGCCAAAAACATTCAGTACTTC

j_gene: TRBJ2-7
abundance: few
d_gene: TRBD2
v_gene: TRBV7-2
CDR3aa: CASSHSGDYEQYF
CDR3nt: TGTGCCAGCAGCCATAGCGGGGACTACGAGCAGTACTTC

j_gene: TRBJ1-4
abundance: .
d_gene: TRBD1
v_gene: TRBV2
CDR3aa: CASRTTGGLNEKLFF
CDR3nt: TGTGCCAGCAGGACTACAGGGGGCTTGAATGAAAAACTGTTTTTT

j_gene: TRBJ2-7
abundance: few
d_gene: .
v_gene: TRBV29-1
CDR3aa: CSVTTRAFYEQYF
CDR3nt: TGCAGCGTCACGACCAGGGCGTTTTACGAGCAGTACTTC

j_gene: TRBJ1-3
abundance: .
d_gene: TRBD1
v_gene: TRBV30
CDR3aa: CAWSLQGVNTIYF
CDR3nt: TGTGCCTGGAGTCTACAGGGGGTAAACACCATATATTTT

j_gene: TRBJ1-1
abundance: .
d_gene: TRBD1
v_gene: TRBV7-9
CDR3aa: CASSAQGQVGTEAFF
CDR3nt: TGTGCCAGCAGCGCCCAGGGACAGGTCGGCACTGAAGCTTTCTTT

j_gene: TRBJ2-1
abundance: .
d_gene: .
v_gene: TRBV29-1
CDR3aa: CSVGQTYNEQFF
CDR3nt: TGCAGCGTTGGTCAGACCTACAATGAGCAGTTCTTC

j_gene: TRBJ2-4
abundance: .
d_gene: TRBD2
v_gene: TRBV6-2/TRBV6-3
CDR3aa: CASRPGTSGDGAKNIQYF
CDR3nt: TGTGCCAGCAGACCCGGGACTAGCGGGGACGGAGCCAAAAACATTCAGTACTTC

j_gene: TRBJ2-7
abundance: .
d_gene: .
v_gene: TRBV18
CDR3aa: CASSPGQGAGEQYF
CDR3nt: TGTGCCAGCTCACCAGGGCAGGGTGCTGGCGAGCAGTACTTC

j_gene: TRBJ2-7
abundance: .
d_gene: .
v_gene: TRBV25-1
CDR3aa: CASSDPAGRGYEQYF
CDR3nt: TGTGCCAGCAGTGATCCCGCCGGGAGAGGCTACGAGCAGTACTTC

j_gene: TRBJ2-1
abundance: .
d_gene: TRBD1
v_gene: TRBV7-2
CDR3aa: CASSFDRGSYNEQFF
CDR3nt: TGTGCCAGCAGCTTCGACAGGGGGTCCTACAATGAGCAGTTCTTC

j_gene: TRBJ2-5
abundance: .
d_gene: .
v_gene: TRBV7-2
CDR3aa: CASSSQTGKETQYF
CDR3nt: TGTGCCAGCAGCTCCCAGACAGGAAAAGAGACCCAGTACTTC

j_gene: TRBJ2-7
abundance: .
d_gene: TRBD1
v_gene: TRBV6-5
CDR3aa: CASSYRAGTGVGEQYF
CDR3nt: TGTGCCAGCAGTTACCGGGCCGGGACAGGGGTCGGAGAGCAGTACTTC

j_gene: TRBJ2-3
abundance: once
d_gene: .
v_gene: TRBV12-3/TRBV12-4
CDR3aa: CASSFSNDHRDTQYF
CDR3nt: TGTGCCAGCAGTTTTTCTAATGATCACAGAGATACGCAGTATTTT

j_gene: TRBJ2-4
abundance: few
d_gene: TRBD1
v_gene: TRBV5-1
CDR3aa: CASSLPGQNTKEQYF
CDR3nt: TGCGCCAGCAGCTTACCGGGACAGAATACGAAGGAGCAGTACTTC